This TCR beta chain was recorded in a study of T-cell reconstitution after alpha-beta-depleted transplantation in children. The study, taken as a whole, reports: Where alpha-beta T cells came from about two months after transplant was reportedly several hundred expanded graft clones. Among T cells one year after transplant, newly produced cells accounted for most counts and diversity. At day 60, the high TCRbeta diversity found in some patients originated from recipient T cells and thymic progenitors that had survived.

This CDR3 has 13 amino acids. Between the trimmed V and J ends, which lost 3 bases and 2 bases, there was a span of 11 bases. Germline V gene data show CDR1 as SQVTM and CDR2 as ANQGSEA. Researchers prepared the TCRbeta library using unique molecular identifiers, the study reports. TCRdb fed the PCR reads into MiXCR, producing one record per CDR3 protein. The table has 350,000 to 500,000 distinct CDR3 sequences, roughly 44% seen once. Remarks on this clonotype: Its antigen remains unknown.

The source is a girl aged 2-9 years with aplastic anemia, due to receive a stem cell transplant. The J gene is TRBJ2-7, the V gene TRBV29-1; maybe TRBD1 (5 bases). The material was PBMCs, obtained before TCRalphabeta/CD19-depleted stem cell transplant. This CDR3 reads CSVEAQGTYEQYF. The CDR3 region has the DNA TGCAGCGTTGAGGCCCAGGGTACCTACGAGCAGTACTTC.